The 21 T cell receptor beta chains below were found in one sample sequenced in a study of identical twins. MiXCR, run by TCRdb on the 5' RACE reads, gives a single entry per CDR3 protein. Of 510,000 or so distinct CDR3 sequences listed, roughly 15% are singletons. These same data were also listed under a study on yellow fever vaccine responses in identical twins.

What was sequenced was CD4+ T cells sorted from blood. Source of these receptors: a woman between 18 and 29 years old in good health.

This clonotype was seen many times. The V gene is TRBV5-1, the J gene TRBJ1-2; a possible D gene is TRBD1 (5 bases). Germline loops: CDR1 SGHRS, CDR2 YFSETQ. CDR3 length equals 14 residues. V lost 1 base and J 7 bases, leaving 14 bases between the germline ends. The CDR3: CASSLISGGRGYTF. The CDR3 DNA reads TGCGCCAGCAGCTTGATTAGCGGGGGTCGTGGCTACACCTTC. Supplemented by reference TRBV5-1 and TRBJ1-2, the full variable domain reads KAGVTQTPRYLIKTRGQQVTLSCSPISGHRSVSWYQQTPGQGLQFLFEYFSETQRNKGNFPGRFSGRQFSNSRSEMNVSTLELGDSALYLCASSLISGGRGYTFGSGTRLTVV.

This clonotype was seen ten or more times. V is TRBV7-8 and J is TRBJ2-1; D unclear. This CDR3 is 13 amino acids long. Germline values: CDR1 SGHVS, CDR2 FQNEAQ. The V end was cut by 6 bases, the J end by 1 base, with 7 bases between. CDR3 DNA sequence: TGTGCCAGCAGAATTGGTTCCTACAATGAGCAGTTCTTC. Translating it yields CASRIGSYNEQFF.

This chain links TRBV28 with TRBJ2-7; tentatively, D is TRBD1 (5 bases). This CDR3 has 14 residues. CDR1 is MDHEN and CDR2 is SYDVKM in the germline V gene. V lost 4 bases and J 2 bases, leaving 12 bases between the germline ends. CDR3 sequence: CASSSPTVPYEQYV. CDR3 nucleotide sequence: TGTGCCAGCAGTTCCCCGACAGTCCCCTACGAGCAGTACGTC.

This clonotype was detected only a few times. The chain couples TRBV6-5 to TRBJ2-1, with 10 bases identical to TRBD2. V lost 4 bases and J lost 5; bases outside the gene matches: 11. Germline loops: CDR1 MNHEY, CDR2 SVGAGI. This CDR3 region has 17 residues. The CDR3 DNA follows: TGTGCCAGCAGTTCTACCACAGGACTAGCGGCAAACAATGAGCAGTTCTTC. This translates into CASSSTTGLAANNEQFF.

J is TRBJ2-1 and V is TRBV10-2, with D possibly being TRBD2 (5 bases). This CDR3 contains 14 residues. CDR1 and CDR2 (germline): WSHSY, SAAADI. The V gene lost 3 bases and the J gene lost 9 bases, with 15 bases spanning the gap. CDR3 sequence: CASSEGPPRAEQFF. Written as DNA, the CDR3 is TGCGCCAGCAGTGAAGGGCCCCCGAGGGCTGAGCAGTTCTTC.

This clonotype was seen more than once but under ten times. CDR3 nucleotide sequence: TGCGCCAGCAGCTTGGTAGGCGGACAGGGGCGCAGGGATGAGCAGTTCTTC. Its translation is CASSLVGGQGRRDEQFF. This chain links TRBV5-1 with TRBJ2-1, with TRBD1 identical over 9 bases. Per germline, CDR1 SGHRS and CDR2 YFSETQ. After removal of 0 bases from V and 8 bases from J, the junction contained 12 bases not matched to a gene. The CDR3 consists of 17 residues.

This clonotype was seen repeatedly, ten times or more. The chain uses TRBV10-2 and TRBJ2-3; 11 bases fit TRBD2. V lost 7 bases to trimming and J lost 2 bases; unmatched junction nucleotides: 5. CDR3 length equals 15 residues. CDR1 is WSHSY and CDR2 is SAAADI in the germline V gene. The CDR3 reads CASISSGRLTDTQYF. In DNA form, the CDR3 reads TGCGCCAGCATCTCTAGCGGGAGGCTCACAGATACGCAGTATTTT.

This chain joins TRBV7-2 and TRBJ2-3, with TRBD2 matching 9 bases. The ends lost 5 bases at V and 2 bases at J; junction bases unmatched: 5. The CDR3 is 15 residues long. Looked up from germline, CDR1 is SGHTA and CDR2 is FQGNSA. CDR3 bases: TGTGCCAGCAGCCCGGGACTAGCTATCACAGATACGCAGTATTTT. Translated: CASSPGLAITDTQYF.

V is TRBV5-1 and J is TRBJ2-7, with 8 bases matching TRBD2. The CDR3 contains 15 residues. Germline V gives CDR1 SGHRS, CDR2 YFSETQ. The trim removed 3 bases at V and 6 bases at J, leaving 11 bases unmatched. CDR3 sequence (DNA): TGCGCCAGCAGCTCAAGACTGAGCGGGAGTTCCGAGCAGTACTTC. The encoded protein is CASSSRLSGSSEQYF.

The V and J genes are TRBV6-1 and TRBJ2-7; 9 nucleotides match TRBD1. V was pared by 4 bases and J by 2 bases, with 6 bases of the junction left unmatched. CDR3 size: 15 residues. The germline V gene encodes CDR1 MNHNS and CDR2 SASEGT. The CDR3 DNA sequence: TGTGCCAGCAGTGGCGGGACAGGGATGACCTACGAGCAGTACGTC. It translates to CASSGGTGMTYEQYV.

This clonotype appeared a few times. CDR3 loop: CASSLRSSATTGELFF. CDR3 nucleotide sequence: TGTGCCAGCAGCCTTCGTTCTAGCGCCACCACCGGGGAGCTGTTTTTT. The chain couples TRBV14 to TRBJ2-2, with D tentatively TRBD2 (6 bases). The CDR3 loop spans 16 amino acids. The ends were cut back, 4 bases at V and 4 bases at J, with 16 bases in the middle. Germline V CDR1 and CDR2: SGHDN, FVKESK. Looking up the rest from reference TRBV14 and TRBJ2-2 gives the full variable domain: EAGVTQFPSHSVIEKGQTVTLRCDPISGHDNLYWYRRVMGKEIKFLLHFVKESKQDESGMPNNRFLAERTGGTYSTLKVQPAELEDSGVYFCASSLRSSATTGELFFGEGSRLTVL.

This clonotype has ten or more counts. The V and J genes are TRBV6-1 and TRBJ2-3; 10 positions match TRBD1. V was clipped by 5 bases and J by 10 bases; unmatched bases: 6. The CDR3 has 13 amino acids. From germline, CDR1 is MNHNS and CDR2 SASEGT. For the CDR3, the DNA is TGTGCCAGCAGTAGGGGACAGGGGTTAGCGCAGTATTTT. It yields the protein CASSRGQGLAQYF.

This clonotype was detected only a few times. The chain carries TRBV5-1 and TRBJ1-5, with a possible D match to TRBD1 (6 bases). Between the trimmed V and J ends, which lost 0 bases and 9 bases, there was a span of 13 bases. This CDR3 region has 14 residues. CDR1 and CDR2 from the germline V gene are SGHRS and YFSETQ. CDR3 protein: CASSLEGGRGPQHF. CDR3 sequence (DNA): TGCGCCAGCAGCTTGGAAGGGGGAAGGGGGCCCCAGCATTTT.

The sample holds a few counts of this clonotype. This chain links TRBV29-1 with TRBJ2-7; TRBD1 agrees at 7 bases. CDR1 SQVTM and CDR2 ANQGSEA come from the germline V gene. The junction had 10 bases not matched to a gene; V was cut back by 4 bases and J by 1 base. The CDR3 contains 15 residues. The CDR3 reads CSVGGTGTASYEQYF. The CDR3, as DNA: TGCAGCGTTGGTGGAACCGGGACAGCTTCCTACGAGCAGTACTTC.

This clonotype showed up just a few times. The chain carries TRBV5-5 and TRBJ2-1; 10 bases map to TRBD2. V lost 4 bases and J lost 0; bases outside the gene matches: 10. Germline-derived CDR1 and CDR2 are SGHKS and YYEKEE (reference sequence). CDR3 length equals 18 residues. The CDR3 DNA sequence: TGTGCCAGCAGCACCGAAATACTAGCGGGGTACTCCTACAATGAGCAGTTCTTC. This gives the protein CASSTEILAGYSYNEQFF.

This clonotype has at least ten counts. This sequence joins TRBV12-3 or TRBV12-4 and TRBJ2-2; D is perhaps TRBD2 (6 bases). The CDR3 length is 14 residues. The V end was cut by 2 bases, the J end by 5 bases, with 9 bases between. The CDR3 DNA reads TGTGCCAGCAGTTTAAAGGGAGGAACCGGGGAGCTGTTTTTT. It translates to CASSLKGGTGELFF.

This clonotype was counted between two and nine times. The chain has TRBV20-1 and TRBJ2-7, with D perhaps matching TRBD1 or TRBD2 (5 bases each). CDR3 size: 11 residues. Trimming pared 3 bases from V and 4 bases from J, leaving 7 bases between. Germline V gives CDR1 DFQATT, CDR2 SNEGSKA (reference sequence). CDR3 nucleotide sequence: TGCAGTGCTAGTGGGGGTTACGAGCAGTACGTC. Translating it yields CSASGGYEQYV.

The chain is built from TRBV20-1 and TRBJ2-2; D perhaps matches TRBD2 (6 bases). The CDR3 sequence is 14 residues long. Deletions cut 5 bases from V and 1 base from J, with 11 bases between. Germline-derived CDR1 and CDR2 are DFQATT and SNEGSKA (reference sequence). CDR3 in DNA: TGCAGTGCTGGGGACTTCCAGAACACCGGGGAGCTGTTTTTT. Its translation is CSAGDFQNTGELFF.

This clonotype has more than one count but fewer than ten. V usage is TRBV20-1 and J usage is TRBJ1-4; 8 bases align to TRBD1. V was clipped by 6 bases and J by 1 base; unmatched bases: 7. Germline V gene sequence: CDR1 DFQATT, CDR2 SNEGSKA (reference sequence). The CDR3 sequence is 15 residues long. CDR3 DNA sequence: TGCAGTGCCGCGGACAGGGATGGAACTAATGAAAAACTGTTTTTT. Translating gives CSAADRDGTNEKLFF.

J is TRBJ2-3 and V is TRBV7-8; 8 bases fit TRBD1. Unmatched junction bases numbered 9, after V lost 1 base and J lost 3 bases. The CDR3 length is 17 residues. Germline V gene lookup returns CDR1 SGHVS and CDR2 FQNEAQ. DNA of the CDR3: TGTGCCAGCAGCTTAGTTTGGCTCAGGGGGCCAACAGATACGCAGTATTTT. Amino acid sequence: CASSLVWLRGPTDTQYF.

The chain joins TRBV27 to TRBJ2-3, with 8 nucleotides matching TRBD1. The J segment lost 4 bases and the V segment lost 1 base, leaving 4 bases of the junction unmatched. CDR1 and CDR2 (germline): MNHEY, SMNVEV (reference sequence). This CDR3 is 15 amino acids long. CDR3: CASSLLDRVADTQYF. The CDR3 DNA follows: TGTGCCAGCAGTTTATTGGACAGGGTGGCAGATACGCAGTATTTT.